This TCR beta chain stems from a study of Graves' ophthalmopathy and Graves' hyperthyroidism. Study in general: The blood sample was drawn at first diagnosis and before any treatment. Study outcomes and limitations: With a specificity of about 73% and a sensitivity of 70% to 71%, the model predicted ophthalmopathy progression. Discriminating ophthalmopathy from stable hyperthyroidism, a 13-signature model attained a sensitivity of about 85% and a specificity of about 79%.

At least ten counts were recorded for this clonotype. Its antigen is not identified. From fresh peripheral blood, under 12 ml in volume, the PBMCs were obtained. Germline V CDR1 and CDR2: SEHNR, FQNEAQ (reference sequence). This CDR3 comprises 17 residues. The V end was cut by 3 bases, the J end by 2 bases, with 14 bases between. Researchers took RNA transcripts and amplified TCR beta CDR3 regions from them. After a first-round RT-PCR with HTBI primers, a second-round multiplex PCR was run. TCRdb analysed the multiplex PCR reads with MiXCR anew, one entry per CDR3 protein. Of approximately 700,000 distinct CDR3 sequences listed, just over 40% are singletons.

The sequenced material came from peripheral blood. This TCR derives from an adult man with Graves' ophthalmopathy. The chain combines TRBV7-9 with TRBJ2-6, with unresolved D. The CDR3 nucleotides read TGTGCCAGCAGCTTGTATAGAGACCCACCTGGGGCCAACGTCCTGACTTTC. It specifies CASSLYRDPPGANVLTF. The variable domain in full, completed from reference TRBV7-9 and TRBJ2-6, reads DTGVSQNPRHKITKRGQNVTFRCDPISEHNRLYWYRQTLGQGPEFLTYFQNEAQLEKSRLLSDRFSAERPKGSFSTLEIQRTEQGDSAMYLCASSLYRDPPGANVLTFGAGSRLTVL.